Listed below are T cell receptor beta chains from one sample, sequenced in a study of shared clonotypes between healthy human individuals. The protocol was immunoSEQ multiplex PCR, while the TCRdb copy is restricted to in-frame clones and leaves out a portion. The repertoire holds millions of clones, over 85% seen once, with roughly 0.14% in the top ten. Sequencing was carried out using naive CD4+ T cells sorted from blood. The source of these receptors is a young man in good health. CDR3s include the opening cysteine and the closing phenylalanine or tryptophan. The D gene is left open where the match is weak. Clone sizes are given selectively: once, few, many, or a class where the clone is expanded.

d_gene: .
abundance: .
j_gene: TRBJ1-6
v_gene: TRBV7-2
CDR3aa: CASSSRTVDNSPLHF
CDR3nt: TGTGCCAGCAGTTCCAGGACAGTGGATAATTCACCCCTCCACTTT

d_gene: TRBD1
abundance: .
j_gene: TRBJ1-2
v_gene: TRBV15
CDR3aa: CATSGTVLNNYGYTF
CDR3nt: TGTGCCACCAGCGGGACAGTGTTGAACAACTATGGCTACACCTTC

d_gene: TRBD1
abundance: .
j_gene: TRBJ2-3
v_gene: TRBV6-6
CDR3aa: CASSPQGAGTQYF
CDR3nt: TGTGCCAGCAGCCCCCAGGGGGCCGGTACGCAGTATTTT

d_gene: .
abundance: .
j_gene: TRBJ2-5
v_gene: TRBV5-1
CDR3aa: CASSLGGVFAETQYF
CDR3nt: TGCGCCAGCAGCTTGGGAGGGGTCTTCGCAGAGACCCAGTACTTC

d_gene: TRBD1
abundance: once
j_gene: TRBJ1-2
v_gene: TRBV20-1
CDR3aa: CSARETGVYTF
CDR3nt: TGCAGTGCTAGGGAAACAGGGGTCTACACCTTC

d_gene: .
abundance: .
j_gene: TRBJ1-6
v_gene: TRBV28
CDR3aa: CASSLLQNSPLHF
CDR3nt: TGTGCCAGCAGTTTATTACAGAATTCACCCCTCCACTTT

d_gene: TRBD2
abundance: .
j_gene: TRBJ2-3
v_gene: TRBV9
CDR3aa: CASSVGRGGQSTDTQYF
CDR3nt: TGTGCCAGCAGCGTAGGACGGGGGGGCCAGAGCACAGATACGCAGTATTTT

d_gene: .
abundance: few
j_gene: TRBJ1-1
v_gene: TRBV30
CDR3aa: CAWRKSEAFF
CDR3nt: TGTGCCTGGAGGAAATCAGAAGCTTTCTTT

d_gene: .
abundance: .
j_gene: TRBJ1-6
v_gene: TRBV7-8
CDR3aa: CASSLRLQGVGNSPLHF
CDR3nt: TGTGCCAGCAGCTTAAGACTTCAGGGAGTAGGCAATTCACCCCTCCACTTT

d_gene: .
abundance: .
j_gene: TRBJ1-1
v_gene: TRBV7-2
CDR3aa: CASSVVGGTGTEAFF
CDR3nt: TGTGCCAGCAGCGTTGTGGGAGGGACCGGCACTGAAGCTTTCTTT

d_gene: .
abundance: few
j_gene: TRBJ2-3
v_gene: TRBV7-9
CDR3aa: CASSPRGEGADTQYF
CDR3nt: TGTGCCAGCAGCCCGAGGGGGGAGGGAGCAGATACGCAGTATTTT

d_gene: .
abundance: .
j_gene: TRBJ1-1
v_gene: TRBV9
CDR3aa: CASSVQGGTEAFF
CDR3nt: TGTGCCAGCAGCGTCCAGGGCGGGACTGAAGCTTTCTTT

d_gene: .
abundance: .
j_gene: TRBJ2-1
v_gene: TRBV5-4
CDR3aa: CASSQRSGGGYNEQFF
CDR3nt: TGTGCCAGCAGCCAACGGAGTGGAGGGGGTTACAATGAGCAGTTCTTC

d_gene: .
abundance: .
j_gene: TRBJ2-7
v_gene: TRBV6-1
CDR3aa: CASSEVQGSYEQYF
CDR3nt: TGTGCCAGCAGTGAGGTTCAGGGGAGCTACGAGCAGTACTTC

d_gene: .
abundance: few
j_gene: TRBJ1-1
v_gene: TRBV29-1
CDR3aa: CSVEGSEAFF
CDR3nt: TGCAGCGTTGAAGGATCTGAAGCTTTCTTT

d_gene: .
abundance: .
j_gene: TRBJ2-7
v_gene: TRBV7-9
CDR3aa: CASSLGQNSYEQYF
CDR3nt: TGTGCCAGCAGCTTAGGACAGAACTCCTACGAGCAGTACTTC

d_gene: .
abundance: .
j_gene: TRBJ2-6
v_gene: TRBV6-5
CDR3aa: CASRVQGPGANVLTF
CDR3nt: TGTGCCAGCAGAGTCCAGGGACCCGGGGCCAACGTCCTGACTTTC

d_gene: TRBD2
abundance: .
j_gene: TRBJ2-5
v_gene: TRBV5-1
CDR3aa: CASSLALAGVETQYF
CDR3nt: TGCGCCAGCAGTCTGGCTCTAGCGGGGGTTGAGACCCAGTACTTC

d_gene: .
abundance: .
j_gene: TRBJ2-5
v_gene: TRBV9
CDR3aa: CASSANQETQYF
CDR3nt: TGTGCCAGCAGCGCAAATCAAGAGACCCAGTACTTC

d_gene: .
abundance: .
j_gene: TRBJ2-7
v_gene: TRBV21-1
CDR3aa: CASSKDGTSGLKWDEQYF
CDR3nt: TGTGCCAGCAGCAAAGACGGAACTAGCGGGCTAAAGTGGGACGAGCAGTACTTC

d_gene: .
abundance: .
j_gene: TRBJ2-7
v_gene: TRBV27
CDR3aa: CASSTPGAKQYF
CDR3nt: TGTGCCAGCAGTACCCCTGGAGCCAAGCAGTACTTC

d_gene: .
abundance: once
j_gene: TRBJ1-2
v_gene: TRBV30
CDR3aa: CAWSVLARADGYTF
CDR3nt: TGTGCCTGGAGTGTTCTAGCCAGGGCGGATGGCTACACCTTC

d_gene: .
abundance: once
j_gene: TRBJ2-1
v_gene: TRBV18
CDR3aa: CASSPSPTNEQFF
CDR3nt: TGTGCCAGCTCACCTTCGCCCACCAATGAGCAGTTCTTC

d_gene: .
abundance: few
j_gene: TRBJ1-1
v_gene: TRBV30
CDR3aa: CAWSRLGDTEAFF
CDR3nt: TGTGCCTGGAGTCGCCTGGGGGACACTGAAGCTTTCTTT

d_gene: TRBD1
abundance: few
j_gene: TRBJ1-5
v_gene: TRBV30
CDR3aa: CASGQGANQPQHF
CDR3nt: TGTGCCTCCGGACAGGGGGCTAATCAGCCCCAGCATTTT

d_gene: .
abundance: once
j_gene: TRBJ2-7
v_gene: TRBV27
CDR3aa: CASSPGGPYEQYF
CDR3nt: TGTGCCAGCAGTCCCGGCGGGCCCTACGAGCAGTACTTC

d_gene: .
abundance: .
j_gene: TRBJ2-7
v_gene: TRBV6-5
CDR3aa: CASSYLGTRHPYEQYF
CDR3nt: TGTGCCAGCAGTTACTTAGGGACCCGGCACCCCTACGAGCAGTACTTC

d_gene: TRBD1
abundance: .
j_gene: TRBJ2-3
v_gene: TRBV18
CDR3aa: CASSTWTGTDTQYF
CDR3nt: TGTGCCAGCTCAACGTGGACAGGGACAGATACGCAGTATTTT

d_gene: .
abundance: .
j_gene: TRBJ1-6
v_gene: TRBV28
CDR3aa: CASRTGEYNSPLHF
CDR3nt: TGTGCCAGCCGAACAGGTGAATATAATTCACCCCTCCACTTT

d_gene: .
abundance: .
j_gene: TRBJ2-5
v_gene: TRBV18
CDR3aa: CASSPIRGTQYF
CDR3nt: TGTGCCAGCTCACCAATCCGTGGGACCCAGTACTTC

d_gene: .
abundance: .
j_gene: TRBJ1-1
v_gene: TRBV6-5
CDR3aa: CASNRNTEAFF
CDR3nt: TGTGCCAGCAATCGTAACACTGAAGCTTTCTTT

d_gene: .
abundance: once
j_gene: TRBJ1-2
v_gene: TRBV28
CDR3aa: CASSTASRDARYGYTF
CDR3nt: TGTGCCAGCAGTACTGCTAGCAGGGATGCTCGCTATGGCTACACCTTC

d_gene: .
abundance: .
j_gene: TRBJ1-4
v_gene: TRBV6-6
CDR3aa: CASSFGGSTNEKLFF
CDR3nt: TGTGCCAGCAGTTTTGGGGGGTCGACTAATGAAAAACTGTTTTTT

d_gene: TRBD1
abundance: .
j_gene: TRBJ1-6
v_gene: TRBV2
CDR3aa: CASSGNRGPNSPLHF
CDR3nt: TGTGCCAGCAGTGGAAACAGGGGGCCTAATTCACCCCTCCACTTT

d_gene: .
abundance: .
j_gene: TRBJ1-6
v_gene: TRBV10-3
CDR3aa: CAISERQLSSYNSPLHF
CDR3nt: TGTGCCATCAGTGAGCGACAGCTCAGCTCCTATAATTCACCCCTCCACTTT

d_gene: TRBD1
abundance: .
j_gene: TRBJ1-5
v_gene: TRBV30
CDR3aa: CAWSVRGTGDKPQHF
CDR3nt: TGTGCCTGGAGTGTACGGGGGACAGGGGACAAGCCCCAGCATTTT